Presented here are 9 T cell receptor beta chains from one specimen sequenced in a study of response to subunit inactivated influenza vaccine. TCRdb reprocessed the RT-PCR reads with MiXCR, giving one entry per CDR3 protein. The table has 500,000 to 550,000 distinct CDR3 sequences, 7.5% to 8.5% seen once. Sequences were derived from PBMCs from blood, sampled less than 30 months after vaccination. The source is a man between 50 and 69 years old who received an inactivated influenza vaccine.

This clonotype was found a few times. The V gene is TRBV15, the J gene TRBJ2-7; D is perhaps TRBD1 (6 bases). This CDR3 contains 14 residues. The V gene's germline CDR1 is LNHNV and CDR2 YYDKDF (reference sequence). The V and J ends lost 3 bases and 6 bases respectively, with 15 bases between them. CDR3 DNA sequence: TGTGCCACCAGCAGTATTACAGGGCAGAGCGAGCAGTACTTC. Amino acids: CATSSITGQSEQYF.

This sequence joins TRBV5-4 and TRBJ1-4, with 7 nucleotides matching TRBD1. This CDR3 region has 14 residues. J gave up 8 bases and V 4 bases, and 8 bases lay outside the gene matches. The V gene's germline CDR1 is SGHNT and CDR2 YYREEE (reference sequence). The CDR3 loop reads CASSRGGGSEKLFF. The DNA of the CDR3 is TGTGCCAGCAGCCGAGGGGGCGGGAGCGAAAAACTGTTTTTT.

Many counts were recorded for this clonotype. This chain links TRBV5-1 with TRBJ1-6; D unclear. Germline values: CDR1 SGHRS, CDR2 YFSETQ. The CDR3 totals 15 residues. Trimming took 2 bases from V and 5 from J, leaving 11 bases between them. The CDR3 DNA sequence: TGCGCCAGCAGCTTTGGACCATCCGATAATTCACCCCTCCACTTT. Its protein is CASSFGPSDNSPLHF.

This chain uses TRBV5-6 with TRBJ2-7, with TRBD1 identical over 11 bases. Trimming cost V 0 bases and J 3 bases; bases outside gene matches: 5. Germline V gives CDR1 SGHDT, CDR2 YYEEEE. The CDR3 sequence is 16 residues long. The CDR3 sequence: CASSLGGDRGYYEQYF. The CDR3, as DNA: TGTGCCAGCAGCTTGGGGGGGGACAGGGGGTACTACGAGCAGTACTTC.

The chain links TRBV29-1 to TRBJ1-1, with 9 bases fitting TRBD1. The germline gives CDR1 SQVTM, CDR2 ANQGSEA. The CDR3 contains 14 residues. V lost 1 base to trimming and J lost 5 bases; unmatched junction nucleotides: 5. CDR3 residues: CSVEGGQGRTEAFF. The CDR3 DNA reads TGCAGCGTTGAAGGGGGACAGGGCCGGACTGAAGCTTTCTTT.

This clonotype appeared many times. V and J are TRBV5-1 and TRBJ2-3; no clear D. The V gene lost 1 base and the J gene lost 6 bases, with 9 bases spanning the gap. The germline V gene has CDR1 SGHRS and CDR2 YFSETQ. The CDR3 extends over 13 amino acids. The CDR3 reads CASSLLGQDTQYF. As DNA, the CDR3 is TGCGCCAGCAGCTTGCTCGGCCAGGATACGCAGTATTTT.

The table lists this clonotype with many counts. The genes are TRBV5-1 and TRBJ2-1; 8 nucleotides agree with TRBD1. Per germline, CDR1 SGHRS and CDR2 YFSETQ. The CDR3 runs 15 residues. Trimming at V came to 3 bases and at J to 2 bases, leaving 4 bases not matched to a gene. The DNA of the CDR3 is TGCGCCAGCAGCTCCGGACAGGGTACCTACAATGAGCAGTTCTTC. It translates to CASSSGQGTYNEQFF.

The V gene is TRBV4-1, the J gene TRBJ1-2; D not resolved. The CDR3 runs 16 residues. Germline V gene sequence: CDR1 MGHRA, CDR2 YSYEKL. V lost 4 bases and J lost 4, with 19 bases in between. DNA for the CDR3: TGCGCCAGCAGCCTTACCCAAGGGCCCCGGGGCTATGGCTACACCTTC. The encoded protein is CASSLTQGPRGYGYTF.

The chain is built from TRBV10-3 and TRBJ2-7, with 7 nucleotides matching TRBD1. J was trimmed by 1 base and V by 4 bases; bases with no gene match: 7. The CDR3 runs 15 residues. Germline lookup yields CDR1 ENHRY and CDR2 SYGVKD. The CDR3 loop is CAISVKTGVSYEQYF. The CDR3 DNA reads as TGTGCCATCAGTGTGAAAACAGGGGTATCCTACGAGCAGTACTTC.